These T cell receptor beta chains were read from a single sample in a study of control samples from healthy donors and cancer patients. The method was immunoSEQ multiplex PCR; TCRdb's version includes in-frame clones alone and lacks a portion of them. The sample has some 120,000 clones, about 90% seen once. The material sequenced was blood. The receptors here all came from a man aged 18 to 29 in good health. CDR3s include the opening cysteine and the closing phenylalanine or tryptophan. D genes are given only for firm matches. The size field is filled for only some rows; it gives once, few, many or a size class.

v_gene: TRBV9; d_gene: TRBD2; abundance: -; j_gene: TRBJ2-5; CDR3nt: TGTGCCAGCAGTATAGCGGGGGGGTACCAAGAGACCCAGTACTTC; CDR3aa: CASSIAGGYQETQYF
v_gene: TRBV10-3; d_gene: -; abundance: -; j_gene: TRBJ1-2; CDR3nt: TGTGCCATCAGTGAAAAGGGAGTGGCTGTATATGGCTACACCTTC; CDR3aa: CAISEKGVAVYGYTF
v_gene: TRBV6-1; d_gene: TRBD1; abundance: -; j_gene: TRBJ2-7; CDR3nt: TGTGCCAGCAGTGACACAGGGGGACAGGTAGCCTACGAGCAGTACTTC; CDR3aa: CASSDTGGQVAYEQYF
v_gene: TRBV27; d_gene: -; abundance: -; j_gene: TRBJ1-6; CDR3nt: TGTGCCAGCAGTTACCTCGGAGGGAATAATTCACCCCTCCACTTT; CDR3aa: CASSYLGGNNSPLHF
v_gene: TRBV30; d_gene: -; abundance: -; j_gene: TRBJ2-7; CDR3nt: TGTGCCTGGAGCGCTAAAGGGCAGGGGTCCTACGAGCAGTACTTC; CDR3aa: CAWSAKGQGSYEQYF
v_gene: TRBV10-3; d_gene: TRBD1; abundance: -; j_gene: TRBJ2-7; CDR3nt: TGTGCCATCAGTGCCAGGGGGCCGTACGAGCAGTACTTC; CDR3aa: CAISARGPYEQYF
v_gene: TRBV9; d_gene: -; abundance: few; j_gene: TRBJ1-5; CDR3nt: TGTGCCAGCAGCGGCGGTGGGAGCAATCAGCCCCAGCATTTT; CDR3aa: CASSGGGSNQPQHF
v_gene: TRBV2; d_gene: -; abundance: -; j_gene: TRBJ2-2; CDR3nt: TGTGCCAGCAGTGATTGGGGAATGCCGAACACCGGGGAGCTGTTTTTT; CDR3aa: CASSDWGMPNTGELFF
v_gene: TRBV7-9; d_gene: TRBD1; abundance: -; j_gene: TRBJ2-7; CDR3nt: TGTGCCAGCAGCAGACAGGGCGAGCAGTACTTC; CDR3aa: CASSRQGEQYF
v_gene: TRBV7-3; d_gene: -; abundance: -; j_gene: TRBJ1-2; CDR3nt: TGTGCCAGCAGCCCGGAGGGTTCGTCTGGCTACACCTTC; CDR3aa: CASSPEGSSGYTF
v_gene: TRBV5-1; d_gene: -; abundance: -; j_gene: TRBJ2-1; CDR3nt: TGCGCCAGCAGCACCGGCAGCGGAAATATCTACAATGAGCAGTTCTTC; CDR3aa: CASSTGSGNIYNEQFF
v_gene: TRBV6-5; d_gene: -; abundance: -; j_gene: TRBJ2-7; CDR3nt: TGTGCCAGCAGTAATGGGTACTACGAGCAGTACTTC; CDR3aa: CASSNGYYEQYF
v_gene: TRBV5-1; d_gene: TRBD1; abundance: once; j_gene: TRBJ2-7; CDR3nt: TGCGCCAGCAGCTTAACCGGGACAGGCTCCTACGAGCAGTACTTC; CDR3aa: CASSLTGTGSYEQYF
v_gene: TRBV11-2; d_gene: -; abundance: -; j_gene: TRBJ1-6; CDR3nt: TGTGCCAGCAGCTTAGATTTCAGGGGTGGATCCCTCCACTTT; CDR3aa: CASSLDFRGGSLHF
v_gene: TRBV30; d_gene: -; abundance: -; j_gene: TRBJ2-3; CDR3nt: TGTGCCTGGAGTGCCCGGGCGGGATTCACAGATACGCAGTATTTT; CDR3aa: CAWSARAGFTDTQYF
v_gene: TRBV11-2; d_gene: -; abundance: -; j_gene: TRBJ2-5; CDR3nt: TGTGCCAGCAGCTTAGAGGCCGGACCTAGCGTGGAGACCCAGTACTTC; CDR3aa: CASSLEAGPSVETQYF
v_gene: TRBV5-5; d_gene: -; abundance: -; j_gene: TRBJ2-6; CDR3nt: TGTGCCAGCAGCTTGGCTGGCACAGCCTCTGGGGCCAACGTCCTGACTTTC; CDR3aa: CASSLAGTASGANVLTF
v_gene: TRBV10-1; d_gene: TRBD1; abundance: -; j_gene: TRBJ1-1; CDR3nt: TGCGCCAGCAGTTTCGGGACAGGGGTTACTGAAGCTTTCTTT; CDR3aa: CASSFGTGVTEAFF
v_gene: TRBV30; d_gene: -; abundance: -; j_gene: TRBJ2-2; CDR3nt: TGTGCCTGGAGTGTTGGCCTGGTGAACACCGGGGAGCTGTTTTTT; CDR3aa: CAWSVGLVNTGELFF
v_gene: TRBV28; d_gene: -; abundance: once; j_gene: TRBJ2-7; CDR3nt: TGTGCCAGCAGTTGGACCAGCCTTTCGGGGCAGTACTTC; CDR3aa: CASSWTSLSGQYF
v_gene: TRBV5-1; d_gene: -; abundance: -; j_gene: TRBJ1-1; CDR3nt: TGCGCCAGTATAGGGAACACTGAAGCTTTCTTT; CDR3aa: CASIGNTEAFF
v_gene: TRBV9; d_gene: -; abundance: -; j_gene: TRBJ1-3; CDR3nt: TGTGCCAGCAGCGTATCATCCCGTGTGGGACAACCATCTGGAAACACCATATATTTT; CDR3aa: CASSVSSRVGQPSGNTIYF
v_gene: TRBV5-4; d_gene: -; abundance: -; j_gene: TRBJ2-7; CDR3nt: TGTGCCGGCCACCGGGGCGGCGAGCAGTACTTC; CDR3aa: CAGHRGGEQYF
v_gene: TRBV6-1; d_gene: -; abundance: -; j_gene: TRBJ2-7; CDR3nt: TGTGCCAGCAGTTCCCGGGACCTTCAATCCTACGAGCAGTACTTC; CDR3aa: CASSSRDLQSYEQYF
v_gene: TRBV6-5; d_gene: TRBD1; abundance: -; j_gene: TRBJ1-3; CDR3nt: TGTGCCAGCAAGTCAGGGGGTAGAGGAAACACCATATATTTT; CDR3aa: CASKSGGRGNTIYF
v_gene: TRBV5-5; d_gene: -; abundance: -; j_gene: TRBJ2-3; CDR3nt: TGTGCCAGCAGCTTGAACCTGGATACGCAGTATTTT; CDR3aa: CASSLNLDTQYF
v_gene: TRBV3-1/TRBV3-2; d_gene: -; abundance: -; j_gene: TRBJ2-4; CDR3nt: TGTGCCAGCAGCCAAGAATACTTCAAAAACATTCAGTACTTC; CDR3aa: CASSQEYFKNIQYF
v_gene: TRBV25-1; d_gene: TRBD1; abundance: -; j_gene: TRBJ2-3; CDR3nt: TGTGCCAGCAGTGACCTGACCGGGACAGGGGTCCCAGATACGCAGTATTTT; CDR3aa: CASSDLTGTGVPDTQYF
v_gene: TRBV27; d_gene: TRBD2; abundance: -; j_gene: TRBJ2-3; CDR3nt: TGTGCCAGCAGTTCCATCGGGACTAGCGGGAGGACCACAGATACGCAGTATTTT; CDR3aa: CASSSIGTSGRTTDTQYF
v_gene: TRBV10-3; d_gene: -; abundance: -; j_gene: TRBJ1-3; CDR3nt: TGTGCCATCAGTGACCCGGAGGACTCTGGAAACACCATATATTTT; CDR3aa: CAISDPEDSGNTIYF
v_gene: TRBV6-5; d_gene: -; abundance: -; j_gene: TRBJ2-7; CDR3nt: TGTGCCAGCAGTTACCGGGGGAGGGGGTCCTACGAGCAGTACTTC; CDR3aa: CASSYRGRGSYEQYF
v_gene: TRBV19; d_gene: -; abundance: -; j_gene: TRBJ1-2; CDR3nt: TGTGCCAGTAGTATCGGTAGACAGGACCCCTATGGCTACACCTTC; CDR3aa: CASSIGRQDPYGYTF
v_gene: TRBV5-4; d_gene: -; abundance: -; j_gene: TRBJ1-4; CDR3nt: TGTGCCAGCAGCTTGCGGGGGAATGAAAAACTGTTTTTT; CDR3aa: CASSLRGNEKLFF
v_gene: TRBV14; d_gene: TRBD2; abundance: -; j_gene: TRBJ2-1; CDR3nt: TGTGCCAGCAGCCAAGAGTCGGGACTAGCGGGATTTTACAATGAGCAGTTCTTC; CDR3aa: CASSQESGLAGFYNEQFF
v_gene: TRBV9; d_gene: TRBD1; abundance: -; j_gene: TRBJ2-7; CDR3nt: TGTGCCAGCAGCGGGGACAGCTCCTACGAGCAGTACTTC; CDR3aa: CASSGDSSYEQYF
v_gene: TRBV5-1; d_gene: TRBD1; abundance: -; j_gene: TRBJ1-1; CDR3nt: TGCGCCAGCAGCCCCGGGACAGCGAACACTGAAGCTTTCTTT; CDR3aa: CASSPGTANTEAFF
v_gene: TRBV28; d_gene: TRBD1; abundance: -; j_gene: TRBJ1-2; CDR3nt: TGTGCCAGCAGGTCGGGACAGGCTAACTATGGCTACACCTTC; CDR3aa: CASRSGQANYGYTF
v_gene: TRBV6-5; d_gene: -; abundance: -; j_gene: TRBJ2-1; CDR3nt: TGTGCCAGCAGTCAGGGGATCTCCTTCTACAATGAGCAGTTCTTC; CDR3aa: CASSQGISFYNEQFF
v_gene: TRBV10-3; d_gene: -; abundance: -; j_gene: TRBJ2-7; CDR3nt: TGTGCCATCAGGGGTTGGGGGAACTCCTACGAGCAGTACTTC; CDR3aa: CAIRGWGNSYEQYF
v_gene: TRBV6-1; d_gene: -; abundance: -; j_gene: TRBJ2-5; CDR3nt: TGTGCCAGCAGTGAAGCGGGAAAGACCCAGTACTTC; CDR3aa: CASSEAGKTQYF
v_gene: TRBV7-2; d_gene: -; abundance: -; j_gene: TRBJ2-3; CDR3nt: TGTGCCAGCAGCCCCCTTCAGCGCTACACAGATACGCAGTATTTT; CDR3aa: CASSPLQRYTDTQYF
v_gene: TRBV27; d_gene: -; abundance: -; j_gene: TRBJ1-1; CDR3nt: TGTGCCAGCAGTCTAAATGGGGGGACTGAAGCTTTCTTT; CDR3aa: CASSLNGGTEAFF
v_gene: TRBV7-2; d_gene: -; abundance: -; j_gene: TRBJ1-5; CDR3nt: TGTGCCAGCAGCTTAGATGGGCAGTACAATCAGCCCCAGCATTTT; CDR3aa: CASSLDGQYNQPQHF
v_gene: TRBV5-6; d_gene: -; abundance: -; j_gene: TRBJ1-3; CDR3nt: TGTGCCAGCAGCTTAGGGGGACCGAACTCTGGAAACACCATATATTTT; CDR3aa: CASSLGGPNSGNTIYF
v_gene: TRBV6-5; d_gene: TRBD1; abundance: once; j_gene: TRBJ2-3; CDR3nt: TGTGCCAGCAGCCTTGGGACAGGGAACACAGATACGCAGTATTTT; CDR3aa: CASSLGTGNTDTQYF